This T cell receptor (beta chain) was recovered during a study of identical twins' blood T cells. About the study: About 6 alpha and about 6 beta libraries together yielded 50 million to 65 million reads.

CDR3 length: 14 residues. The germline V and J ends were trimmed by 7 bases and 4 bases, with 17 bases remaining between them. Germline CDR1 reads SQVTM; CDR2 reads ANQGSEA. The table lists this clonotype with a few counts. One entry per CDR3 protein results from TCRdb running MiXCR on the 5' RACE reads. This sample has fewer than 450,000 distinct CDR3 sequences; about 28% occur once, and the top ten carry 6.1%. The V call is TRBV29-1, the J call TRBJ2-1; possible D gene TRBD2, 6 bases. The receptor was derived from a woman aged 18-49 years in good health. The sequenced sample was PBMCs. The CDR3 region has the DNA TGCAGCGCAAAACTAGCAGGGTTTTACAATGAGCAGTTCTTC. This gives the protein CSAKLAGFYNEQFF.